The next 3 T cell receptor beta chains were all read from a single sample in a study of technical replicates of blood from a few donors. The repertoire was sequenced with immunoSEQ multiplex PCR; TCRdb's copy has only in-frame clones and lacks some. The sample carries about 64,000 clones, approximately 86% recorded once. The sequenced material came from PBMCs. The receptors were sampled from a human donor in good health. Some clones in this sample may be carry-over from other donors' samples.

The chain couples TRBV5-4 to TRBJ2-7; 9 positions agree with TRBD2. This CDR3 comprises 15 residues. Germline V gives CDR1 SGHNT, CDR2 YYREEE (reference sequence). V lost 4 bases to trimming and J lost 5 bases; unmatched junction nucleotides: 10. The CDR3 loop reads CASSTETSGNDEQYF. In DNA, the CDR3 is TGTGCCAGCAGCACTGAGACTAGCGGAAACGACGAGCAGTACTTC. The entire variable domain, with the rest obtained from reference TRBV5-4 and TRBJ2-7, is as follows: ETGVTQSPTHLIKTRGQQVTLRCSSQSGHNTVSWYQQALGQGPQFIFQYYREEENGRGNFPPRFSGLQFPNYSSELNVNALELDDSALYLCASSTETSGNDEQYFGPGTRLTVT.

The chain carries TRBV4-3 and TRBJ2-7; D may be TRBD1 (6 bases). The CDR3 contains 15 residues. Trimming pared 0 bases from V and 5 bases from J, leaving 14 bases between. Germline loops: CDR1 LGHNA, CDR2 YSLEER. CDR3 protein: CASSQDAQGIDEQYF. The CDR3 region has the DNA TGCGCCAGCAGCCAAGATGCGCAGGGGATCGACGAGCAGTACTTC.

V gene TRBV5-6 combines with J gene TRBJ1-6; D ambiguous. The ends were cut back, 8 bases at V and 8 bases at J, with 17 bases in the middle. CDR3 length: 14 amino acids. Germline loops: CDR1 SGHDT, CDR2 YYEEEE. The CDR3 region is CARLPEPSDSPLHF. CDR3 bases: TGTGCCAGACTACCCGAGCCCTCAGATTCACCCCTCCACTTT.